Following are 26 T cell receptor beta chains from one sample sequenced in a study of cytomegalovirus exposure and HLA in healthy donors (dated by TCRdb to about 2017). Libraries were made using the immunoSEQ multiplex PCR assay. A mixture of 60 forward primers for TCR Vbeta segments and 13 reverse primers for TCR Jbeta segments was used in the multiplex PCR. The source is immuneACCESS, and TCRdb retained only in-frame sequences with V and J called. Part of the clones is not carried over; for the studies checked, unresolved V genes explain less than half of this, and the remainder is unexplained. The sample table shows 95,000 to 100,000 clones, and 76% are seen once. The ten largest account for 4.1% of the sample. The sample taken for sequencing was PBMCs. The source of these receptors is a man aged 40-55 years in good health and CMV-seronegative.

The chain is built from TRBV5-4 and TRBJ2-7; tentative D call: TRBD2 (7 bases). V was shortened by 0 bases and J by 3 bases, with 13 bases between the two germline ends. This CDR3 comprises 15 residues. The germline gives CDR1 SGHNT, CDR2 YYREEE (reference sequence). CDR3 coding DNA: TGTGCCAGCAGCTTGGTGGGGGGGGACAACTACGAGCAGTACTTC. Translation: CASSLVGGDNYEQYF.

The chain employs TRBV6-5 and TRBJ2-2, with 8 nucleotides matching TRBD1. Losses at the gene ends were 6 bases for V and 7 bases for J; bases not matched to a gene: 7. Germline lookup yields CDR1 MNHEY and CDR2 SVGAGI. The CDR3 sequence is 14 residues long. CDR3 DNA: TGTGCCAGCAGGCCTAAGGACAGGGTCGGGGAGCTGTTTTTT. Translating gives CASRPKDRVGELFF.

The J gene is TRBJ1-2, the V gene TRBV28; possibly TRBD1 for D (5 bases). The CDR3 is made up of 15 amino acids. V gave up 5 bases and J gave up 6 bases, with 19 bases separating them. In germline, CDR1 is MDHEN, CDR2 SYDVKM. The DNA of the CDR3 is TGTGCCAGCAGTCCTTGGGACTCCGCCGGAGATGGCTACACCTTC. The encoded protein is CASSPWDSAGDGYTF.

This rearrangement joins TRBV6-9 to TRBJ1-6, with 8 bases identical to TRBD1. The V and J ends lost 7 bases and 10 bases, in that order; junction bases with no gene match: 9. Germline CDR1 MNHGY, CDR2 SVAAGI. CDR3 size: 14 residues. The CDR3 loop reads CASTHGQGRSPLHF. The CDR3 nucleotides read TGTGCCAGCACCCACGGACAGGGACGATCACCCCTCCACTTT.

The J gene is TRBJ2-1, the V gene TRBV7-9; TRBD2 might be the D (5 bases). The ends were cut back, 5 bases at V and 5 bases at J, with 16 bases in the middle. From germline, CDR1 is SEHNR and CDR2 FQNEAQ (reference sequence). CDR3 length: 15 amino acids. DNA of the CDR3: TGTGCCAGCAGCCTGAGGGCCAGATACAACAATGAGCAGTTCTTC. Translating it yields CASSLRARYNNEQFF. Supplemented by reference TRBV7-9 and TRBJ2-1, the full variable domain reads DTGVSQNPRHKITKRGQNVTFRCDPISEHNRLYWYRQTLGQGPEFLTYFQNEAQLEKSRLLSDRFSAERPKGSFSTLEIQRTEQGDSAMYLCASSLRARYNNEQFFGPGTRLTVL.

The genes are TRBV2 and TRBJ1-5; 7 bases fit TRBD1. The CDR3 length is 14 residues. J gave up 6 bases and V 5 bases, and 7 bases lay outside the gene matches. Germline CDR1 reads SNHLY; CDR2 reads FYNNEI. This CDR3 reads CASSQETGTQPQHF. The CDR3, as DNA: TGTGCCAGCAGTCAGGAGACAGGGACTCAGCCCCAGCATTTT.

This chain connects TRBV23-1 to TRBJ1-6; 7 positions match TRBD1. TRBV23-1 is known as an ORF, though its function is uncertain. The CDR3 spans 19 residues. Trimming took 0 bases from V and 0 from J; bases not matched to a gene: 8. CDR3: CASSQSHSQGSSYNSPLHF. The CDR3 DNA reads as TGCGCCAGCAGTCAATCGCACTCACAGGGGAGCTCCTATAATTCACCCCTCCACTTT.

CDR3 region: CASSSGTSGGAGQETQYF. CDR3 bases: TGTGCCAGCAGCTCGGGGACTAGCGGGGGGGCCGGGCAAGAGACCCAGTACTTC. The chain combines TRBV7-9 with TRBJ2-5; TRBD2 agrees at 16 bases. Germline CDR1 and CDR2: SEHNR and FQNEAQ (reference sequence). The CDR3 contains 18 residues. J lost 2 bases, V lost 4 bases, and 7 bases had no gene match.

There are a few counts of this clone. One junction end disagrees with the germline gene, perhaps due to a read error. Distinct nucleotide sequences in the sample also encode this CDR3. This rearrangement joins TRBV5-1 to TRBJ1-6, with TRBD1 matching over 9 bases. This CDR3 is 16 amino acids long. From germline, CDR1 is SGHRS and CDR2 YFSETQ. CDR3 loop: CASSPQGALNNSPLHF. The CDR3 region has the DNA TGCGCCAGCAGCCCACAGGGGGCCCTTAATAATTCCCCCCTCCACTTT. Full variable domain (rest looked up from reference TRBV5-1 and TRBJ1-6): KAGVTQTPRYLIKTRGQQVTLSCSPISGHRSVSWYQQTPGQGLQFLFEYFSETQRNKGNFPGRFSGRQFSNSRSEMNVSTLELGDSALYLCASSPQGALNNSPLHFGNGTRLTVT.

The rearrangement links TRBV5-8 to TRBJ2-3; a possible D gene is TRBD2 (5 bases). Trimming pared 4 bases from V and 2 bases from J, leaving 5 bases between. This CDR3 has 12 amino acids. Germline CDR1 reads SGHTS; CDR2 reads YDEGEE. DNA for the CDR3: TGTGCCAGCAGCCGGGACACAGATACGCAGTATTTT. This sequence encodes CASSRDTDTQYF.

The V call is TRBV4-1, the J call TRBJ2-1; 8 bases are shared with TRBD2. Germline V gene sequence: CDR1 MGHRA, CDR2 YSYEKL. The J segment lost 5 bases and the V segment lost 0 bases, leaving 6 bases of the junction unmatched. This CDR3 has 16 amino acids. The CDR3 DNA reads TGCGCCAGCAGCCAAGACCGCGGGGGGAGGGACAATGAGCAGTTCTTC. This encodes CASSQDRGGRDNEQFF.

The chain joins TRBV9 to TRBJ1-2; unclear D gene. With 0 bases removed from V and 0 bases from J, the gap between germline ends came to 6 bases. This CDR3 region has 14 residues. Germline CDR1 reads SGDLS; CDR2 reads YYNGEE. Here the CDR3 reads CASSVVETNYGYTF. CDR3 sequence (DNA): TGTGCCAGCAGCGTAGTAGAGACTAACTATGGCTACACCTTC.

This chain connects TRBV5-1 to TRBJ2-3, with TRBD2 identical over 7 bases. The germline V gene encodes CDR1 SGHRS and CDR2 YFSETQ. The CDR3 is made up of 19 amino acids. Losses at the gene ends were 0 bases for V and 0 bases for J; bases not matched to a gene: 13. CDR3 region: CASSLAESGGRTSTDTQYF. Written as DNA, the CDR3 is TGCGCCAGCAGCTTGGCGGAGTCGGGCGGGAGAACTAGCACAGATACGCAGTATTTT.

This clone was found a few times. V usage is TRBV27 and J usage is TRBJ2-4, with 8 nucleotides matching TRBD2. With V trimmed by 5 bases and J by 0 bases, 3 bases remained unmatched. The germline V gene has CDR1 MNHEY and CDR2 SMNVEV (reference sequence). The CDR3 consists of 15 residues. The CDR3 region has the DNA TGTGCCAGCAGTAGAGCGGGGGTAGCCAAAAACATTCAGTACTTC. Its translation: CASSRAGVAKNIQYF.

In this sample, this clone turned up a few times. This rearrangement joins TRBV15 to TRBJ2-3; perhaps TRBD1 as D (5 bases). The CDR3 loop spans 16 amino acids. Germline CDR1 is LNHNV and CDR2 is YYDKDF (reference sequence). V lost 0 bases and J 5 bases, leaving 15 bases between the germline ends. The CDR3 region has the DNA TGTGCCACCAGCAGAGATAGGACACATCTAAGAGATACGCAGTATTTT. This codes for CATSRDRTHLRDTQYF.

This sequence joins TRBV6-1 and TRBJ2-7; D call uncertain. The CDR3 loop spans 12 amino acids. V lost 6 bases to trimming and J lost 1 base, with 7 bases between them. Germline CDR1 reads MNHNS; CDR2 reads SASEGT. As DNA, the CDR3 is TGTGCCAGCAGACAGAGTTCCTACGAGCAGTACGTC. Encoded protein: CASRQSSYEQYV.

Here the CDR3 reads CASSIDGTVPGANVLTF. The CDR3 DNA reads TGTGCCAGTAGTATTGACGGGACAGTCCCTGGGGCCAACGTCCTGACTTTC. V usage is TRBV19 and J usage is TRBJ2-6; TRBD1 aligns across 7 bases. There are 17 residues in the CDR3. CDR1 LNHDA and CDR2 SQIVND come from the germline V gene (reference sequence). Trimming at V came to 3 bases and at J to 2 bases, leaving 7 bases not matched to a gene.

Comment on this clone: Other DNA sequences of this sample code for an identical CDR3. V is TRBV21-1 and J is TRBJ2-7; no check of the table's D call, TRBD2, against the DNA was made. TRBV21-1 is listed as a pseudogene. The CDR3 runs 16 residues. In nucleotides, the CDR3 is TGTGCCAGCGGTAACACGGGGGGCGCTTGGTCCTACGAGCAGTACGTC. Protein: CASGNTGGAWSYEQYV.

V gene TRBV6-6 combines with J gene TRBJ1-1, with TRBD1 matching over 7 bases. Germline assignment: CDR1 MNHNY and CDR2 SVGAGI (reference sequence). V lost 0 bases and J lost 7; bases outside the gene matches: 5. The CDR3 is made up of 14 amino acids. CDR3 sequence: CASSYSRQGVEAFF. The CDR3 DNA reads as TGTGCCAGCAGTTACTCTCGGCAGGGGGTTGAAGCTTTCTTT.

This clone appeared a few times. This sequence joins TRBV7-8 and TRBJ1-1, with a weak D call TRBD1 (5 bases). Per the germline V gene, CDR1 is SGHVS and CDR2 is FQNEAQ. The CDR3 has 15 residues. Between the trimmed V and J ends, which lost 1 base and 4 bases, there was a span of 13 bases. Written as DNA, the CDR3 is TGTGCCAGCAGCTTAGGGTGGGTTCAGGGCACTGAAGCTTTCTTT. It codes for CASSLGWVQGTEAFF. The full variable domain, with the rest looked up from reference TRBV7-8 and TRBJ1-1, is GAGVSQSPRYKVAKRGQDVALRCDPISGHVSLFWYQQALGQGPEFLTYFQNEAQLDKSGLPSDRFFAERPEGSVSTLKIQRTQQEDSAVYLCASSLGWVQGTEAFFGQGTRLTVV.

The chain joins TRBV7-8 to TRBJ2-1; D is unclear. Germline values: CDR1 SGHVS, CDR2 FQNEAQ. The CDR3 covers 12 residues. The germline V and J ends were trimmed by 6 bases and 6 bases, with 9 bases remaining between them. The CDR3 region is CASSSRSNEQFF. As DNA, the CDR3 is TGTGCCAGCAGTTCCCGGTCCAATGAGCAGTTCTTC.

The V call is TRBV7-9, the J call TRBJ2-7, with TRBD2 identical over 8 bases. Germline CDR1 is SEHNR and CDR2 is FQNEAQ (reference sequence). The CDR3 extends over 14 amino acids. The V and J ends lost 5 bases and 5 bases, in that order; junction bases with no gene match: 8. The CDR3 nucleotides are TGTGCCAGCAGCACCGGGGGGGCCTTCAACGAGCAGTACTTC. Translating it yields CASSTGGAFNEQYF.

The V call is TRBV5-1, the J call TRBJ1-2; 8 positions match TRBD1. CDR3 length equals 15 residues. V shed 3 bases, J shed 8 bases, and the junction held 12 bases outside the gene matches. In germline, CDR1 is SGHRS, CDR2 YFSETQ. The CDR3 nucleotides read TGCGCCAGCAGCTGGGCGCAGGGGGCTTCAATCGGCTACACCTTC. It translates to CASSWAQGASIGYTF.

The chain carries TRBV15 and TRBJ1-2; 11 bases map to TRBD1. V was pared by 4 bases and J by 6 bases, with 7 bases of the junction left unmatched. The CDR3 loop spans 15 amino acids. The germline gives CDR1 LNHNV, CDR2 YYDKDF (reference sequence). The CDR3 DNA is TGTGCCACCAGCATGGACAGGGGGCGAACGGATGGCTACACCTTC. Protein: CATSMDRGRTDGYTF.

The chain links TRBV7-9 to TRBJ1-2; maybe TRBD1 (5 bases). CDR1 SEHNR and CDR2 FQNEAQ come from the germline V gene (reference sequence). The CDR3 is made up of 15 amino acids. V was pared by 5 bases and J by 3 bases, with 16 bases between. The CDR3, as DNA: TGTGCCAGCAGCCCCGGGCTCTGGGGGGACTATGGCTACACCTTC. Translating it yields CASSPGLWGDYGYTF.

This chain uses TRBV2 with TRBJ1-2; 7 nucleotides align to TRBD1. The V gene's germline CDR1 is SNHLY and CDR2 FYNNEI. The V segment lost 3 bases and the J segment 5 bases; nucleotides outside the gene matches: 0. This CDR3 is built from 12 residues. The CDR3 DNA reads as TGTGCCAGCAGTGAGGGACAGTATGGCTACACCTTC. Protein sequence: CASSEGQYGYTF.